Following are 12 T cell receptor beta chains from one sample sequenced in a study of response to subunit inactivated influenza vaccine. A single record per CDR3 protein comes from TCRdb applying MiXCR to the RT-PCR reads. The sample yields hundreds of thousands of distinct CDR3 sequences, about 7.6% seen once. Sequencing was performed on PBMCs from blood, taken around 2 years after vaccination. The source of these receptors is a man between 45 and 75 years old who received an inactivated influenza vaccine.

This clonotype was found a few times. This chain connects TRBV7-2 to TRBJ2-5; weak D call: TRBD2 (6 bases). This CDR3 contains 15 residues. Trimming shortened V by 4 bases and J by 5 bases, and 17 bases separated the two germline ends. Germline loops: CDR1 SGHTA, CDR2 FQGNSA. Here the CDR3 DNA reads TGTGCCAGCAGCTCTGGGACCGGAGGGGTGGAGACCCAGTACTTC. Amino acids: CASSSGTGGVETQYF.

This clonotype has just a few counts. The genes are TRBV7-6 and TRBJ2-5; D unresolved. Germline CDR1 and CDR2: SGHVS and FNYEAQ. V was trimmed by 1 base and J by 1 base, leaving 10 bases between them. CDR3 length: 15 amino acids. Written as DNA, the CDR3 is TGTGCCAGCAGCTTAGGACCCAGGATCCAAGAGACCCAGTACTTC. Translated, it gives CASSLGPRIQETQYF.

This chain uses TRBV5-1 with TRBJ2-3, with D possibly called TRBD1 or TRBD2 (5 bases each). Germline lookup yields CDR1 SGHRS and CDR2 YFSETQ. Trimming took off 4 bases at V and 0 bases at J, with 12 bases between the two ends. This CDR3 spans 15 amino acids. CDR3 protein: CASSPGTFSTDTQYF. CDR3 coding DNA: TGCGCCAGCAGCCCCGGGACCTTCAGCACAGATACGCAGTATTTT.

This clonotype occurred many times. The chain couples TRBV5-6 to TRBJ1-2, with a tentative D call TRBD1 (6 bases). Germline V gene data show CDR1 as SGHDT and CDR2 as YYEEEE. This CDR3 spans 14 amino acids. V was trimmed by 2 bases and J by 2 bases, leaving 10 bases between them. The CDR3 here is CASSLQGTNYGYTF. CDR3 in DNA: TGTGCCAGCAGCTTACAGGGTACCAACTATGGCTACACCTTC. Supplemented by reference TRBV5-6 and TRBJ1-2, the full variable domain reads DAGVTQSPTHLIKTRGQQVTLRCSPKSGHDTVSWYQQALGQGPQFIFQYYEEEERQRGNFPDRFSGHQFPNYSSELNVNALLLGDSALYLCASSLQGTNYGYTFGSGTRLTVV.

The chain has TRBV4-3 and TRBJ2-1; D call uncertain. The CDR3 loop spans 14 amino acids. The germline V gene has CDR1 LGHNA and CDR2 YSLEER. The V end was cut by 3 bases, the J end by 9 bases, with 15 bases between. The CDR3, as DNA: TGCGCCAGCAGCCAGCAAAGAGGTTTGGTTGAGCAGTTCTTC. It codes for CASSQQRGLVEQFF.

In its sample, this clonotype was seen a few times. This sequence joins TRBV14 and TRBJ2-1; 12 bases map to TRBD2. The CDR3 length is 16 residues. V lost 1 base, J lost 3 bases, and 1 base stayed unmatched. Germline V gives CDR1 SGHDN, CDR2 FVKESK. In DNA, the CDR3 is TGTGCCAGCAGCCAAGTGGGACTAGCGGGCTACAATGAGCAGTTCTTC. Protein: CASSQVGLAGYNEQFF.

This clonotype has at least ten counts. This chain joins TRBV19 and TRBJ1-1, with D uncertain. The V and J ends lost 2 bases and 1 base respectively, with 11 bases between them. There are 15 residues in the CDR3. From germline, CDR1 is LNHDA and CDR2 SQIVND (reference sequence). The CDR3 coding sequence is TGTGCCAGTAGTATATGGGCGGGCCGGAACACTGAAGCTTTCTTT. Translated, it gives CASSIWAGRNTEAFF.

V and J are TRBV18 and TRBJ2-1; TRBD2 aligns across 10 bases. V gave up 5 bases and J gave up 8 bases; unmatched junction bases: 9. The CDR3 runs 15 residues. Germline values: CDR1 KGHSH, CDR2 LQKENI. CDR3: CASSTSGVRLDEQFF. In nucleotides, the CDR3 is TGTGCCAGCTCAACTAGCGGGGTCCGGCTGGATGAGCAGTTCTTC.

In this sample, this clonotype turned up many times. The chain has TRBV10-3 and TRBJ2-5; 7 bases match TRBD2. The germline V gene encodes CDR1 ENHRY and CDR2 SYGVKD. CDR3 size: 15 residues. V was clipped by 0 bases and J by 5 bases; unmatched bases: 6. Here the CDR3 reads CAISESELARETQYF. CDR3 nucleotides: TGTGCCATCAGTGAGTCCGAACTAGCGAGGGAGACCCAGTACTTC.

Of note for this clonotype: A much larger clone is a single base away; this may be a read error. V and J are TRBV12-3 or TRBV12-4 and TRBJ1-5; 9 bases align to TRBD1. This CDR3 comprises 13 residues. The CDR3 loop reads CASRGQGDQPQRF. The CDR3 DNA reads TGTGCCAGCAGGGGACAGGGAGATCAGCCCCAGCGTTTT.

The CDR3 DNA reads as TGCGCCAGCAGCTTGGTGTCCGGGGGCACTGAAGCTTTCTTT. Amino acid sequence: CASSLVSGGTEAFF. The chain couples TRBV5-1 to TRBJ1-1; D may be TRBD1 (5 bases). CDR3 length: 14 residues. With 0 bases removed from V and 4 bases from J, the gap between germline ends came to 10 bases. The germline V gene encodes CDR1 SGHRS and CDR2 YFSETQ. Together with reference TRBV5-1 and TRBJ1-1, the CDR3 gives the full variable domain: KAGVTQTPRYLIKTRGQQVTLSCSPISGHRSVSWYQQTPGQGLQFLFEYFSETQRNKGNFPGRFSGRQFSNSRSEMNVSTLELGDSALYLCASSLVSGGTEAFFGQGTRLTVV.

This clonotype turned up a few times. The genes are TRBV7-9 and TRBJ2-2; the match to TRBD1 covers 8 bases. CDR3 length equals 16 residues. Germline loops: CDR1 SEHNR, CDR2 FQNEAQ (reference sequence). Trimming cost V 5 bases and J 6 bases; bases outside gene matches: 11. The CDR3 spells CASSNEDRAIAGELFF. The CDR3 nucleotides read TGTGCCAGCAGCAATGAGGACAGGGCGATCGCCGGGGAGCTGTTTTTT.